One and the same sample provided the 22 T cell receptor beta chains below, sequenced in a study of memory CD4+ T cells and cytomegalovirus serostatus (dated by TCRdb to between 2018 and 2020). Library generation was performed with the immunoSEQ multiplex PCR assay. In TCRdb, the immuneACCESS table is reduced to in-frame sequences with V and J assigned. These tables do not hold every clone; where another copy was compared, an unresolved V gene accounts for under half, and the others remain unexplained. The sample table lists just over 45,000 clones, about three quarters of them with a count of one. Together, the top ten hold roughly 0.6% of the sample. A FACSAria II was used to sort memory CD4+ T cells, defined as single viable CD3+CD4+CD8-CD45RO+ cells. The sample was memory CD4+ T cells from blood. Every receptor here comes from an adult in good health and CMV-seronegative.

The rearrangement links TRBV15 to TRBJ2-1; the D call may be TRBD1 or TRBD2 (5 bases each). CDR1 is LNHNV and CDR2 is YYDKDF in the germline V gene (reference sequence). Trimming took 0 bases from V and 4 from J, leaving 25 bases between them. The CDR3 is 20 amino acids. The CDR3 here is CATSRDGVGAAVLSYNEQFF. In DNA, the CDR3 is TGTGCCACCAGCAGAGATGGAGTCGGGGCAGCCGTTTTGTCTTACAATGAGCAGTTCTTC. The variable domain in full, completed from reference TRBV15 and TRBJ2-1, reads DAMVIQNPRYQVTQFGKPVTLSCSQTLNHNVMYWYQQKSSQAPKLLFHYYDKDFNNEADTPDNFQSRRPNTSFCFLDIRSPGLGDTAMYLCATSRDGVGAAVLSYNEQFFGPGTRLTVL.

The rearrangement links TRBV5-6 to TRBJ2-7; no clear D. Trimming removed 2 bases from V and 3 bases from J, with 9 bases in between. Germline CDR1 reads SGHDT; CDR2 reads YYEEEE. This CDR3 region has 13 residues. As DNA, the CDR3 is TGTGCCAGCAGCTTTTTACAGAACTACGAGCAGTACTTC. It specifies CASSFLQNYEQYF.

This sequence joins TRBV28 and TRBJ1-2, with D possibly TRBD1 on 5 matching bases. Germline V lookup: CDR1 MDHEN, CDR2 SYDVKM. This CDR3 contains 12 residues. V lost 5 bases, J lost 2 bases, and 6 bases lay in between. CDR3 loop: CASSGGNYGYTF. The CDR3 DNA reads TGTGCCAGCAGTGGGGGGAACTATGGCTACACCTTC.

This chain links TRBV4-3 with TRBJ1-6; 8 nucleotides agree with TRBD1. Unmatched junction bases numbered 5, after V lost 0 bases and J lost 10 bases. Germline V gene sequence: CDR1 LGHNA, CDR2 YSLEER. The CDR3 runs 15 residues. The CDR3 here is CASSQDDRGFSPLHF. CDR3 nucleotide sequence: TGCGCCAGCAGCCAAGACGACAGGGGTTTCTCACCCCTCCACTTT.

This clone was counted once. V and J are TRBV7-2 and TRBJ2-5, with unresolved D. The CDR3 covers 12 residues. Germline V CDR1 and CDR2: SGHTA, FQGNSA. The V gene lost 0 bases and the J gene lost 5 bases, with 4 bases spanning the gap. CDR3 sequence reads: CASSLARETQYF. Here the CDR3 DNA reads TGTGCCAGCAGCTTAGCGCGGGAGACCCAGTACTTC.

V gene TRBV7-9 combines with J gene TRBJ1-2, with D unresolved. CDR3 length: 11 residues. Looked up from germline, CDR1 is SEHNR and CDR2 is FQNEAQ (reference sequence). V shed 8 bases and J shed 4 bases, with 8 bases lying between them. CDR3 sequence: CASGTSYGYTF. As DNA, the CDR3 is TGTGCCAGCGGTACGTCCTATGGCTACACCTTC.

J is TRBJ2-7 and V is TRBV6-1; tentatively, D is TRBD2 (5 bases). Deletions cut 1 base from V and 7 bases from J, with 20 bases between. There are 16 residues in the CDR3. In germline, CDR1 is MNHNS, CDR2 SASEGT. Written as DNA, the CDR3 is TGTGCCAGCAGTGAAGAGGACCGGGGATTGGGCTCGGAGCAGTACTTC. Its translation: CASSEEDRGLGSEQYF.

The chain has TRBV10-3 and TRBJ1-5; D remains ambiguous. V shed 6 bases and J shed 4 bases, with 10 bases lying between them. CDR1 and CDR2 (germline): ENHRY, SYGVKD. CDR3 size: 13 residues. CDR3 bases: TGTGCCATCAGCGGAAGGCCAAATCAGCCCCAGCATTTT. Translation: CAISGRPNQPQHF.

The count of this clone is one. The rearrangement joins TRBV7-9 to TRBJ1-2; a possible D gene is TRBD1 (5 bases). Germline loops: CDR1 SEHNR, CDR2 FQNEAQ (reference sequence). The V end lost 7 bases, the J end lost 2 bases, and 11 bases lay between the germline ends. CDR3 length: 13 amino acids. The CDR3 coding sequence is TGTGCCAGCAACCCAAGACAGAACTATGGCTACACCTTC. Translation: CASNPRQNYGYTF.

V usage is TRBV6-5 and J usage is TRBJ1-2; weak D call: TRBD1 (6 bases). CDR3 length equals 13 residues. Germline V CDR1 and CDR2: MNHEY, SVGAGI. V shed 6 bases and J shed 11 bases, with 19 bases lying between them. CDR3 residues: CASSPPGGLGYTF. CDR3 DNA sequence: TGTGCCAGCAGCCCACCGGGGGGCCTGGGATACACCTTC.

CDR3 loop: CASSLGSVGDEQFF. The CDR3 region has the DNA TGTGCCAGCAGCTTAGGTTCGGTCGGGGATGAGCAGTTCTTC. The gene calls are TRBV7-8 and TRBJ2-1; D is perhaps TRBD2 (5 bases). V was cut by 1 base and J by 8 bases, with 12 bases left in between. The CDR3 has 14 residues. Germline V gene sequence: CDR1 SGHVS, CDR2 FQNEAQ.

CDR3 bases: TGTGCCAGTAGTGGACCGGGACAGGGGAGTGAAAAACTGTTTTTT. Its translation: CASSGPGQGSEKLFF. V usage is TRBV19 and J usage is TRBJ1-4; TRBD1 agrees at 10 bases. The CDR3 is made up of 15 amino acids. Germline V CDR1 and CDR2: LNHDA, SQIVND (reference sequence). Trimming at V came to 5 bases and at J to 7 bases, leaving 7 bases not matched to a gene. The full variable domain, completed using reference TRBV19 and TRBJ1-4, is DGGITQSPKYLFRKEGQNVTLSCEQNLNHDAMYWYRQDPGQGLRLIYYSQIVNDFQKGDIAEGYSVSREKKESFPLTVTSAQKNPTAFYLCASSGPGQGSEKLFFGSGTQLSVL.

This chain links TRBV5-6 with TRBJ2-3; TRBD2 is a possible D gene (6 bases). The germline V gene encodes CDR1 SGHDT and CDR2 YYEEEE. Trimming took 1 base from V and 1 from J, leaving 13 bases between them. The CDR3 loop spans 16 amino acids. The CDR3 loop is CASSLWASARTDTQYF. The CDR3 DNA is TGTGCCAGCAGCTTGTGGGCTAGCGCCCGCACAGATACGCAGTATTTT.

The chain combines TRBV5-1 with TRBJ1-4; 9 positions match TRBD1. V shed 5 bases and J 3 bases; nucleotides not matched to a gene: 5. CDR1 and CDR2 from the germline V gene are SGHRS and YFSETQ. CDR3 length: 15 amino acids. In DNA form, the CDR3 reads TGCGCCAGCAGGGGGACAGGGAAGGCTAATGAAAAACTGTTTTTT. It is translated as CASRGTGKANEKLFF.

The chain combines TRBV4-3 with TRBJ1-1; unclear D gene. The V and J ends lost 1 base and 4 bases respectively, with 7 bases between them. Germline CDR1 reads LGHNA; CDR2 reads YSLEER. The CDR3 covers 13 residues. The CDR3 region is CASSQVFGTEAFF. In DNA form, the CDR3 reads TGCGCCAGCAGCCAAGTTTTTGGCACTGAAGCTTTCTTT.

The chain has TRBV30 and TRBJ2-1, with D perhaps assigned TRBD1 or TRBD2 (5 bases each). Trimming left V 1 base short and J 0 bases short, with 16 bases between. Per the germline V gene, CDR1 is GTSNPN and CDR2 is SVGIG (reference sequence). The CDR3 spans 17 residues. CDR3 in DNA: TGTGCCTGGAGTGGCGCCGGGGCCCGGAGCTCCTACAATGAGCAGTTCTTC. Translated, it gives CAWSGAGARSSYNEQFF.

The chain uses TRBV5-1 and TRBJ1-2, with D uncertain. The V end lost 0 bases, the J end lost 2 bases, and 5 bases lay between the germline ends. Per the germline V gene, CDR1 is SGHRS and CDR2 is YFSETQ. This CDR3 comprises 13 residues. CDR3 sequence reads: CASSLAANYGYTF. The CDR3 DNA reads as TGCGCCAGCAGCTTGGCAGCAAACTATGGCTACACCTTC.

J is TRBJ2-1 and V is TRBV29-1, with D perhaps TRBD1 or TRBD2 (5 bases each). V was shortened by 7 bases and J by 7 bases, with 14 bases between the two germline ends. The V gene's germline CDR1 is SQVTM and CDR2 ANQGSEA. CDR3 length: 12 residues. CDR3 sequence reads: CSAGDLWNEQFF. The CDR3 bases are TGCAGCGCTGGGGACCTCTGGAATGAGCAGTTCTTC.

This clone turned up a few times. V usage is TRBV6-5 and J usage is TRBJ1-2; D is possibly TRBD1 (5 bases). The germline V gene has CDR1 MNHEY and CDR2 SVGAGI. Trimming removed 6 bases at V and 2 bases at J, with 16 bases between. The CDR3 covers 15 residues. CDR3 loop: CASRSPGRTNYGYTF. The DNA of the CDR3 is TGTGCCAGCAGGAGCCCGGGCAGGACAAACTATGGCTACACCTTC.

The chain combines TRBV18 with TRBJ1-1; the match to TRBD1 covers 7 bases. The germline CDR1 and CDR2 sequences are KGHSH and LQKENI. CDR3 length equals 16 residues. V dropped 3 bases and J dropped 3; count of bases not matched to a gene: 10. The CDR3 DNA is TGTGCCAGCTCACCGGTGGGCACAGGGGTGGACACTGAAGCTTTCTTT. This sequence encodes CASSPVGTGVDTEAFF.

CDR3 amino acids: CATSRGGGSTDTQYF. The CDR3 coding sequence is TGTGCCACCAGCAGAGGAGGGGGCAGCACAGATACGCAGTATTTT. This chain connects TRBV15 to TRBJ2-3; the match to TRBD1 covers 7 bases. The CDR3 contains 15 residues. Looked up from germline, CDR1 is LNHNV and CDR2 is YYDKDF (reference sequence). With 1 base clipped from V and 0 bases from J, the junction kept 1 base outside the gene matches. Filled out from reference TRBV15 and TRBJ2-3, the complete variable domain reads DAMVIQNPRYQVTQFGKPVTLSCSQTLNHNVMYWYQQKSSQAPKLLFHYYDKDFNNEADTPDNFQSRRPNTSFCFLDIRSPGLGDTAMYLCATSRGGGSTDTQYFGPGTRLTVL.

The V call is TRBV18, the J call TRBJ1-4; no clear D. The CDR3 loop spans 13 amino acids. Trimming left V 6 bases short and J 2 bases short, with 7 bases between. Germline V gene data show CDR1 as KGHSH and CDR2 as LQKENI. Here the CDR3 reads CASSKGTNEKLFF. Written as DNA, the CDR3 is TGTGCCAGCTCCAAGGGCACTAATGAAAAACTGTTTTTT.